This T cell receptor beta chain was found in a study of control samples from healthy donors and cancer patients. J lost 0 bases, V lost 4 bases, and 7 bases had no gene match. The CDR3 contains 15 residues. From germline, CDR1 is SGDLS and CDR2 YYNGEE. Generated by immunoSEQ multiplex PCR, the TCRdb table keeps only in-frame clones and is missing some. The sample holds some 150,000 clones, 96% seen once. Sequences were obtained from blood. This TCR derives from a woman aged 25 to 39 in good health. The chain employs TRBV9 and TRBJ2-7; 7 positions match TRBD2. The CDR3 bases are TGTGCCAGCAGCCCATCTAGCGGAAGCTCCTACGAGCAGTACTTC. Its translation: CASSPSSGSSYEQYF.